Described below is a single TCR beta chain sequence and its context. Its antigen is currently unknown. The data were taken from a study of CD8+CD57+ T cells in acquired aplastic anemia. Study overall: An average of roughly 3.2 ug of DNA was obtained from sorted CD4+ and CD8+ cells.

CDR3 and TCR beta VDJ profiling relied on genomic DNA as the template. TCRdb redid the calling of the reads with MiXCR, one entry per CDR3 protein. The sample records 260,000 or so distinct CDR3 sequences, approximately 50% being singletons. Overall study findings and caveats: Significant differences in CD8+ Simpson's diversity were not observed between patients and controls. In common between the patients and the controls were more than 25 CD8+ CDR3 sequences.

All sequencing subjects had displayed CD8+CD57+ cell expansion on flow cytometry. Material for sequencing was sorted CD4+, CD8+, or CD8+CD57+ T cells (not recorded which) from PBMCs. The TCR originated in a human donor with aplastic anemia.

The CDR3 here is CAIAEEGAYEKLFF. The CDR3 nucleotides read TGTGCCATCGCCGAAGAGGGGGCTTATGAAAAACTGTTTTTT. The chain has TRBV10-3 and TRBJ1-4, with 7 bases identical to TRBD1. V lost 8 bases, J lost 6 bases, and 9 bases stayed unmatched. The V gene's germline CDR1 is ENHRY and CDR2 SYGVKD. CDR3 length equals 14 residues.